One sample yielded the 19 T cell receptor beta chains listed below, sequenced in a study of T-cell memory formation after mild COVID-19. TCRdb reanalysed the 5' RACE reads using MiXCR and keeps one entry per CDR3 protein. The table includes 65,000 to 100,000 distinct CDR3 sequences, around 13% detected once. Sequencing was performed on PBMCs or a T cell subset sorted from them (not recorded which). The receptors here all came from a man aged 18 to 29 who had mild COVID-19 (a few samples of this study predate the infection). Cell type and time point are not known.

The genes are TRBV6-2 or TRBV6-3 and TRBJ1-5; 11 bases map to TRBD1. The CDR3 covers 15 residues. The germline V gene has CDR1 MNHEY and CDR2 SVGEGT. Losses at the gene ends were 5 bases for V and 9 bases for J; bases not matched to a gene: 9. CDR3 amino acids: CASSGRTGGFSPQHF. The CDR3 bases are TGTGCCAGCAGTGGGCGGACAGGGGGCTTTTCGCCCCAGCATTTT.

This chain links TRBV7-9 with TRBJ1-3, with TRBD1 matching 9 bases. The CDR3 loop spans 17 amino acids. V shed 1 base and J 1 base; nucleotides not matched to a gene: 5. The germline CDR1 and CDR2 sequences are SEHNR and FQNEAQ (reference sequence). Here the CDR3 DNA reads TGTGCCAGCAGCTTAGGGTCCGGGACAGGGTCTGGAAACACCATATATTTT. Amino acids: CASSLGSGTGSGNTIYF.

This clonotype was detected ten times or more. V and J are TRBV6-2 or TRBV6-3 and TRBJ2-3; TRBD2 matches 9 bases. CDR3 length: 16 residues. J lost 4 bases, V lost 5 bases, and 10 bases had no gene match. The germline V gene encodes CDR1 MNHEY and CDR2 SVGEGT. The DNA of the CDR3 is TGTGCCAGCAGTCGACCCCCGGGCGGGGGGGCAGATACGCAGTATTTT. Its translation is CASSRPPGGGADTQYF.

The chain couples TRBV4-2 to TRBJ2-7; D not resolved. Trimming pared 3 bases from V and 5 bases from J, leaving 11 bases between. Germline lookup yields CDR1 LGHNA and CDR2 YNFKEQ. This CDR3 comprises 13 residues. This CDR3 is CASSHSPGDEQYV. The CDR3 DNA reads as TGTGCCAGCAGCCATTCGCCGGGCGACGAGCAGTACGTC.

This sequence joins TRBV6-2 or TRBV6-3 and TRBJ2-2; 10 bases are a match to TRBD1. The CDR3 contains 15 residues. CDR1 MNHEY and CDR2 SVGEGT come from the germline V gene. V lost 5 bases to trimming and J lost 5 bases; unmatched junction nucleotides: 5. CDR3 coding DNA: TGTGCCAGCAGTACAGGGACAGGGGAAACCGGGGAGCTGTTTTTT. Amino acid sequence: CASSTGTGETGELFF.

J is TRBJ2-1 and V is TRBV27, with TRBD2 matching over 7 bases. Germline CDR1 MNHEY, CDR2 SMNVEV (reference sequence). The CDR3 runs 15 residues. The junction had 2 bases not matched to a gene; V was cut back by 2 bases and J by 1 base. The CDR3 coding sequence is TGTGCCAGCAGTTTACTGGGAGGGTCCTACAATGAGCAGTTCTTC. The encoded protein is CASSLLGGSYNEQFF.

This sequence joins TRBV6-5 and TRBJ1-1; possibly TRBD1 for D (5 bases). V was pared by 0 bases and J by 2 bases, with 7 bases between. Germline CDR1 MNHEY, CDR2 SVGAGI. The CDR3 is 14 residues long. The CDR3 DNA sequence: TGTGCCAGCAGTTACTCGACAGTCAACACTGAAGCTTTCTTT. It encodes CASSYSTVNTEAFF.

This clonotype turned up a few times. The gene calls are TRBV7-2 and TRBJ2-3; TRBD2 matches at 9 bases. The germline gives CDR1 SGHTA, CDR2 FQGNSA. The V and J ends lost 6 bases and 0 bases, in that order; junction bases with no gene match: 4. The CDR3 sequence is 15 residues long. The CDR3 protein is CASSTAGGSTDTQYF. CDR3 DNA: TGTGCCAGCAGTACGGCGGGGGGGAGCACAGATACGCAGTATTTT.

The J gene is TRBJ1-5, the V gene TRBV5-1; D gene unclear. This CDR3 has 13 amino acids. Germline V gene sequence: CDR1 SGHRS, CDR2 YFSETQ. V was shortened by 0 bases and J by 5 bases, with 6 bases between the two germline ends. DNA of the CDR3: TGCGCCAGCAGCTTGGCCGCGGATCAGCCCCAGCATTTT. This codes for CASSLAADQPQHF.

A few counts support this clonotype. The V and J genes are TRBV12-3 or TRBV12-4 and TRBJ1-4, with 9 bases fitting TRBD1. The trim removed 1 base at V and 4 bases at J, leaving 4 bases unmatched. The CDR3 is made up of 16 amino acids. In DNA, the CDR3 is TGTGCCAGCAGTTTAGTTCCGGGACAGGGTAATGAAAAACTGTTTTTT. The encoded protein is CASSLVPGQGNEKLFF.

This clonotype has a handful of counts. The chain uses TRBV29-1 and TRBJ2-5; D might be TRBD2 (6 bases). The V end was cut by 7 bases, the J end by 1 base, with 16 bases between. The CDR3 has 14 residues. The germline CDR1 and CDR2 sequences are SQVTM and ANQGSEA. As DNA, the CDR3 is TGCAGCGCCAGACCATGGGACTCCCAAGAGACCCAGTACTTC. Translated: CSARPWDSQETQYF.

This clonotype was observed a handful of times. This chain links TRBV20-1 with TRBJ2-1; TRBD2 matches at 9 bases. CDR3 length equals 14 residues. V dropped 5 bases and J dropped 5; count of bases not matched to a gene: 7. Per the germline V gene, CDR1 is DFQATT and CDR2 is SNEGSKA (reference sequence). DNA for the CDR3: TGCAGTGCTGACCCGGGACTAGCCCACAATGAGCAGTTCTTC. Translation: CSADPGLAHNEQFF.

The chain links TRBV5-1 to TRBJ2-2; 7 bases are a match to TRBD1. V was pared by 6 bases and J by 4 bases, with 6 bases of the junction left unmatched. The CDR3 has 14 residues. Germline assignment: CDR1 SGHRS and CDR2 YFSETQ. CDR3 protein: CASTSRGITGELFF. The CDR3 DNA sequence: TGCGCCAGCACATCCAGGGGGATCACCGGGGAGCTGTTTTTT.

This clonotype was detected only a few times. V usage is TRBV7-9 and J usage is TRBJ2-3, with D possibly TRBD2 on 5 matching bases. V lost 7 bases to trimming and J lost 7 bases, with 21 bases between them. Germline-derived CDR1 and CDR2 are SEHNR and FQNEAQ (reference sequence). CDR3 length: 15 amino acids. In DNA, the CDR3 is TGTGCCAGCACCCCGGCGGGTGTCAGCCATAATACGCAGTATTTT. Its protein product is CASTPAGVSHNTQYF. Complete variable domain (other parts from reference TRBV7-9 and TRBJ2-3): DTGVSQNPRHKITKRGQNVTFRCDPISEHNRLYWYRQTLGQGPEFLTYFQNEAQLEKSRLLSDRFSAERPKGSFSTLEIQRTEQGDSAMYLCASTPAGVSHNTQYFGPGTRLTVL.

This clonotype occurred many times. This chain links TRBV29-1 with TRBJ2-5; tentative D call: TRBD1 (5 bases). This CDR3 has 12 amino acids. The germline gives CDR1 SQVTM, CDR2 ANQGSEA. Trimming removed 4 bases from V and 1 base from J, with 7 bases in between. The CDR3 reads CSVGRVQETQYF. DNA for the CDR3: TGCAGCGTTGGCAGGGTCCAAGAGACCCAGTACTTC.

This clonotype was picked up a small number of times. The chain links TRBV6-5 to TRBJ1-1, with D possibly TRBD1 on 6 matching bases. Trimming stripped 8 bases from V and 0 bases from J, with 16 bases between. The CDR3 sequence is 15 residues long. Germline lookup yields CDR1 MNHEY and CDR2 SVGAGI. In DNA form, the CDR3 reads TGTGCCAGCCGTCCGAGGGGGGATATGAACACTGAAGCTTTCTTT. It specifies CASRPRGDMNTEAFF.

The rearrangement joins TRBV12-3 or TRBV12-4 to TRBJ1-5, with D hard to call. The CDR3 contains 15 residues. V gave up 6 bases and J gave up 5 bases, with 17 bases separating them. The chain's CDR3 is CASSGEHLPDQPQHF. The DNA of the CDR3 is TGTGCCAGCAGCGGGGAACACCTACCCGATCAGCCCCAGCATTTT.

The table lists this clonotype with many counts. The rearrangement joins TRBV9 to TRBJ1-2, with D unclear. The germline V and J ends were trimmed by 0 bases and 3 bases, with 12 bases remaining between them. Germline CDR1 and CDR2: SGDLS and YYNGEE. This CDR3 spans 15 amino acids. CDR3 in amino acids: CASSVDGEPDYGYTF. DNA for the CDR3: TGTGCCAGCAGCGTAGACGGGGAACCAGACTATGGCTACACCTTC.

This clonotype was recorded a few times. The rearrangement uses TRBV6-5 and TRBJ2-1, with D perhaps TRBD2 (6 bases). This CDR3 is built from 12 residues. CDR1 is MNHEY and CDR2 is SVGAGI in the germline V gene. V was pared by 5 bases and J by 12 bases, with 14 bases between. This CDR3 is CASSTGSGWQFF. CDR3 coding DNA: TGTGCCAGCAGTACTGGGAGCGGGTGGCAGTTCTTC.